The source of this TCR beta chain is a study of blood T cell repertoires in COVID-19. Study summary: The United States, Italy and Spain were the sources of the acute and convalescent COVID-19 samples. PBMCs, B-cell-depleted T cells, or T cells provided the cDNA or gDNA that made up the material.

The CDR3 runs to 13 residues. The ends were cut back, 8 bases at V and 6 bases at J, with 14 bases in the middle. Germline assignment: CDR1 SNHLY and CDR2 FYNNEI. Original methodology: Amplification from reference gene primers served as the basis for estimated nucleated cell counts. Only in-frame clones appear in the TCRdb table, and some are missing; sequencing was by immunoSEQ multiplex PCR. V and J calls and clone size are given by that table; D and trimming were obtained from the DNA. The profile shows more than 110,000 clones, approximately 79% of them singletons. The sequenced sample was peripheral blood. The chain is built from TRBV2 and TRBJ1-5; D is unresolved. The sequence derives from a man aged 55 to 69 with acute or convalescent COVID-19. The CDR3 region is CASASLEGQPQHF. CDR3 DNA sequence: TGTGCCAGCGCATCCCTTGAGGGTCAGCCCCAGCATTTT. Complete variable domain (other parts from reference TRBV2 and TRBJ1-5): EPEVTQTPSHQVTQMGQEVILRCVPISNHLYFYWYRQILGQKVEFLVSFYNNEISEKSEIFDDQFSVERPDGSNFTLKIRSTKLEDSAMYFCASASLEGQPQHFGDGTRLSIL.